This T cell receptor (beta chain) is drawn from a study of OX40 agonist ivuxolimab in advanced cancers. The CDR3 sequence is 15 residues long. With V trimmed by 4 bases and J by 1 base, 3 bases remained unmatched. Germline V gene data show CDR1 as LNHDA and CDR2 as SQIVND (reference sequence). Only in-frame clones appear in the TCRdb table, and some are missing; sequencing was by immunoSEQ multiplex PCR. In the table there are about 60,000 clones, approximately 86% of which are singletons. This clonotype was sampled from an adult with an advanced solid tumor such as melanoma, head and neck, liver or kidney cancer. The rearrangement uses TRBV19 and TRBJ1-2; 10 nucleotides align to TRBD1. This material consisted of CD4+ or CD8+ T cells sorted from blood, taken in a trial of the OX40 agonist ivuxolimab. CDR3 sequence: CASSTRDRGNYGYTF. The CDR3 DNA sequence: TGTGCCAGTAGTACCCGGGACAGGGGTAACTATGGCTACACCTTC. Using reference TRBV19 and TRBJ1-2 for the parts outside the CDR3, the full variable domain is DGGITQSPKYLFRKEGQNVTLSCEQNLNHDAMYWYRQDPGQGLRLIYYSQIVNDFQKGDIAEGYSVSREKKESFPLTVTSAQKNPTAFYLCASSTRDRGNYGYTFGSGTRLTVV.